This T cell receptor beta chain was found in a study of cytomegalovirus exposure and HLA in healthy donors. The V and J ends lost 4 bases and 7 bases, in that order; junction bases with no gene match: 8. CDR1 and CDR2 from the germline V gene are SGDLS and YYNGEE. CDR3 length: 13 residues. About this clone: Its specificity is unknown.

PCR involved 60 Vbeta and 13 Jbeta primers. Method: immunoSEQ multiplex PCR; TCRdb's copy keeps in-frame clones and lacks some. The top ten clones hold around 6.7% of a sample with 150,000 to 200,000 clones, approximately 80% of them seen once. Study-wide findings and caveats: The investigators catalogued some 150 TCR beta chains as cytomegalovirus-associated. V segments that were indistinguishable, TRBV6-2 and TRBV6-3 among them, were omitted from analysis.

This rearrangement joins TRBV9 to TRBJ2-7; 7 bases map to TRBD1. The clonotype comes from a woman under 40 in good health and CMV-seropositive. The sample taken for sequencing was PBMCs. CDR3 sequence (DNA): TGTGCCAGCAGCTTGACAGGGTTCTCGGAGCAGTACTTC. It translates to CASSLTGFSEQYF.